This T cell receptor (beta chain) stems from a study of OX40 agonist ivuxolimab in advanced cancers. Germline CDR1 MDHEN, CDR2 SYDVKM. V was pared by 3 bases and J by 0 bases, with 8 bases between. The CDR3 runs 14 residues. Clones were read by immunoSEQ multiplex PCR, and TCRdb kept only the in-frame ones, dropping some. Of 35,000 to 50,000 clones listed, approximately 83% are singletons. The material was CD4+ or CD8+ T cells sorted from blood, obtained in a trial of the OX40 agonist ivuxolimab. V gene TRBV28 combines with J gene TRBJ1-1; D remains unclear. The TCR was taken from an adult with an advanced solid tumor such as melanoma, head and neck, liver or kidney cancer. CDR3 DNA: TGTGCCAGCAGTTTGATGGTAGTGAACACTGAAGCTTTCTTT. Amino acid sequence: CASSLMVVNTEAFF.